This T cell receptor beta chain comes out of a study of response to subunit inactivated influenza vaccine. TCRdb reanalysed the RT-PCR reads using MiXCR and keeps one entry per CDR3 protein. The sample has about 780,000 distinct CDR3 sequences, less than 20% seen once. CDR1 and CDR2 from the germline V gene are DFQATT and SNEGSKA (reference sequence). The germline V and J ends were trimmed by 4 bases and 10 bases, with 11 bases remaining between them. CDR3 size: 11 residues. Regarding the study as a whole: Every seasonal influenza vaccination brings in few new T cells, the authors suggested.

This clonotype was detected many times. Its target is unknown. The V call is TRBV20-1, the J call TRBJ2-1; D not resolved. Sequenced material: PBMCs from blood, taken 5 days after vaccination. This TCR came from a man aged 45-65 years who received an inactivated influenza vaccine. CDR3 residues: CSATDLWEQFF. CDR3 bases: TGCAGTGCTACGGACCTGTGGGAGCAGTTCTTC.